This T cell receptor (beta chain) was retrieved from a study of T-cell reconstitution after alpha-beta-depleted transplantation in children. Researchers prepared the TCRbeta library using unique molecular identifiers, the study reports. From the PCR reads, TCRdb called clonotypes with MiXCR, one entry per CDR3 protein. Here the sample spans about 400,000 distinct CDR3 sequences, 15% to 20% being singletons. The study, taken as a whole, reports: Alpha-beta T cells present about two months after transplant were reported to originate from several hundred expanded graft clones. Day-60 TCRbeta diversity that was high in some patients was derived from surviving recipient T cells and thymic progenitors. One year post-transplant, T-cell counts and diversity were largely derived from T cells produced anew.

The table lists this clonotype with a few counts. The antigen remains unidentified. V shed 7 bases and J 2 bases; nucleotides not matched to a gene: 4. Per germline, CDR1 MNHNS and CDR2 SASEGT. There are 13 residues in the CDR3. Sequenced here: PBMCs, mostly from graft donor cells, sampled 360 days after TCRalphabeta/CD19-depleted stem cell transplant. The sequence came from a boy under two years old who had a stem cell transplant for Wiskott-Aldrich syndrome, so the T cells may come from the graft donor. This chain links TRBV6-1 with TRBJ1-1; 7 nucleotides line up with TRBD1. CDR3 DNA sequence: TGTGCCAGCACCCGACAGGGCAACACTGAAGCTTTCTTT. This encodes CASTRQGNTEAFF.